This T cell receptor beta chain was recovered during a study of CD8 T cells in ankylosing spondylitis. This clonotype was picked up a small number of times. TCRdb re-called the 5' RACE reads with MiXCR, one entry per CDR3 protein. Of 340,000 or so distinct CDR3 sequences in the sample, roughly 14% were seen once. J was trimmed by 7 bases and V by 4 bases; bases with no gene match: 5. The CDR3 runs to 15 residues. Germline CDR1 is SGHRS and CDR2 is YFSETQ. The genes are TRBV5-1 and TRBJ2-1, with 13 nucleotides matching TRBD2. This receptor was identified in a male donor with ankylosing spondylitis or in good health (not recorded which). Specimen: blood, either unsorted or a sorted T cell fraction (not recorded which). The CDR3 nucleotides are TGCGCCAGCAGCACCGGGACTAGCGGGATAAATGAGCAGTTCTTC. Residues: CASSTGTSGINEQFF.